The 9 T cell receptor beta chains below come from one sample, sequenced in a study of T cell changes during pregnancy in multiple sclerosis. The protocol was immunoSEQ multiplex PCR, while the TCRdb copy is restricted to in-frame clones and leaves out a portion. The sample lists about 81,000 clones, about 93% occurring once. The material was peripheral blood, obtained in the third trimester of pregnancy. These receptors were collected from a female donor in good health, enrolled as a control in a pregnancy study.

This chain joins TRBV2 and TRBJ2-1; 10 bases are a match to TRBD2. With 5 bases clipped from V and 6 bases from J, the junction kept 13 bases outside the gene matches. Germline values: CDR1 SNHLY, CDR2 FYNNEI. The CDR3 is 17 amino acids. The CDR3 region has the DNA TGTGCCAGCAGTCGACTAGCGGGCCAAGGGGGCGTCAATGAGCAGTTCTTC. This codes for CASSRLAGQGGVNEQFF. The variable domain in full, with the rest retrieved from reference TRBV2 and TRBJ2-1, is EPEVTQTPSHQVTQMGQEVILRCVPISNHLYFYWYRQILGQKVEFLVSFYNNEISEKSEIFDDQFSVERPDGSNFTLKIRSTKLEDSAMYFCASSRLAGQGGVNEQFFGPGTRLTVL.

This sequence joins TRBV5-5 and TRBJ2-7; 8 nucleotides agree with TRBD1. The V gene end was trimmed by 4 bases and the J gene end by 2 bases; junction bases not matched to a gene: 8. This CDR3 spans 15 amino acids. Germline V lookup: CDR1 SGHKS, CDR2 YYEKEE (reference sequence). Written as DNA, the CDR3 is TGTGCCAGCAGCCCGGGGACAGGATTTCCCTACGAGCAGTACTTC. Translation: CASSPGTGFPYEQYF. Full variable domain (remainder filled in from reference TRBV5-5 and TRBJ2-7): DAGVTQSPTHLIKTRGQQVTLRCSPISGHKSVSWYQQVLGQGPQFIFQYYEKEERGRGNFPDRFSARQFPNYSSELNVNALLLGDSALYLCASSPGTGFPYEQYFGPGTRLTVT.

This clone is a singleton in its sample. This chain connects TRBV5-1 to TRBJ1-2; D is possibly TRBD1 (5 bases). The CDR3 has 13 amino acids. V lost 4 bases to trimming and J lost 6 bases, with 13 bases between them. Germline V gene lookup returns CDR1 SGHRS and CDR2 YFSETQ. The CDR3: CASSPPGFHGYTF. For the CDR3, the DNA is TGCGCCAGCAGCCCACCAGGGTTTCATGGCTACACCTTC.

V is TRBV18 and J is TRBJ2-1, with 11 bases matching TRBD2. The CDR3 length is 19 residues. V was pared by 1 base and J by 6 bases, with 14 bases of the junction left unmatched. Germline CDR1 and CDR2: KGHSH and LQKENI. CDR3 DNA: TGTGCCAGCTCACCACGGGGCAGCCCGGGACTAGCGGACCTCAATGAGCAGTTCTTC. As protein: CASSPRGSPGLADLNEQFF.

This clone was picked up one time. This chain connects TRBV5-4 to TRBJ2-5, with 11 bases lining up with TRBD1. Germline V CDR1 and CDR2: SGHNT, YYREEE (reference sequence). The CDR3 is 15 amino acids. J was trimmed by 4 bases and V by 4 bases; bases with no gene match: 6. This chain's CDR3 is CASSRGTGGGETQYF. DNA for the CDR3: TGTGCCAGCAGCCGAGGGACAGGGGGAGGAGAGACCCAGTACTTC. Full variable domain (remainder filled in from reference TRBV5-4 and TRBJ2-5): ETGVTQSPTHLIKTRGQQVTLRCSSQSGHNTVSWYQQALGQGPQFIFQYYREEENGRGNFPPRFSGLQFPNYSSELNVNALELDDSALYLCASSRGTGGGETQYFGPGTRLLVL.

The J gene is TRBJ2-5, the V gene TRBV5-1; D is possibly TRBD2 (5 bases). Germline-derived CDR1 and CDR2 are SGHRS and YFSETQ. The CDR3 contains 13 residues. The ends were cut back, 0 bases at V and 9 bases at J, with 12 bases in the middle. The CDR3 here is CASSLVDSGAQYF. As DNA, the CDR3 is TGCGCCAGCAGCTTGGTAGACTCCGGGGCCCAGTACTTC.

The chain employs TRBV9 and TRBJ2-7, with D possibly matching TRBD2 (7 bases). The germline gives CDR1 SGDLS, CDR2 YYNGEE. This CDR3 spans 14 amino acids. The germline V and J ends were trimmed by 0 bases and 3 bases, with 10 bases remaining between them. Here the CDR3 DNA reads TGTGCCAGCAGCGTAGGGGGAGGGGGCTACGAGCAGTACTTC. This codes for CASSVGGGGYEQYF.

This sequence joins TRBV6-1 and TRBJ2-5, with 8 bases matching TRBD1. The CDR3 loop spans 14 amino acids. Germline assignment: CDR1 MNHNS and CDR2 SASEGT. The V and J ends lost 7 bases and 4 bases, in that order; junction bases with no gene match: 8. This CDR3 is CASKGQVRRETQYF. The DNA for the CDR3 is TGTGCCAGCAAGGGACAGGTACGGAGAGAGACCCAGTACTTC.

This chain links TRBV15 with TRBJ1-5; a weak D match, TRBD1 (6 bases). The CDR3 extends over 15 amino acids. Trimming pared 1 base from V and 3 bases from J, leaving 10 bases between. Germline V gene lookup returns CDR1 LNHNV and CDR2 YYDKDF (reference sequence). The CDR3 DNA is TGTGCCACCAGCAGAGGGGGGCAGGTCAATCAGCCCCAGCATTTT. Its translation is CATSRGGQVNQPQHF.